This record covers a single TCR beta chain. This sample is drawn from a study of blood T cells in healthy people across ages. Alongside a J-beta primer mix, a sample-barcoded 5' primer served in a second PCR lasting about 6 to 11 cycles. Using its own MiXCR run on the 5' RACE reads, TCRdb lists one record per CDR3 protein. The sample records 580,000 or so distinct CDR3 sequences, around 48% being singletons. Material for sequencing was blood. The sequence was collected from a man at least 80 years old in good health.

DNA of the CDR3: TGTGCCAGCAGCCAAGCCTGGGGCGCGTTGTATACGCAGTATTTT. Translating it yields CASSQAWGALYTQYF. The chain couples TRBV3-1 to TRBJ2-3, with D possibly TRBD1 on 5 matching bases. The CDR3 is made up of 15 amino acids. CDR1 and CDR2 (germline): LGHDT, YNNKEL (reference sequence). The V end was cut by 1 base, the J end by 7 bases, with 15 bases between.